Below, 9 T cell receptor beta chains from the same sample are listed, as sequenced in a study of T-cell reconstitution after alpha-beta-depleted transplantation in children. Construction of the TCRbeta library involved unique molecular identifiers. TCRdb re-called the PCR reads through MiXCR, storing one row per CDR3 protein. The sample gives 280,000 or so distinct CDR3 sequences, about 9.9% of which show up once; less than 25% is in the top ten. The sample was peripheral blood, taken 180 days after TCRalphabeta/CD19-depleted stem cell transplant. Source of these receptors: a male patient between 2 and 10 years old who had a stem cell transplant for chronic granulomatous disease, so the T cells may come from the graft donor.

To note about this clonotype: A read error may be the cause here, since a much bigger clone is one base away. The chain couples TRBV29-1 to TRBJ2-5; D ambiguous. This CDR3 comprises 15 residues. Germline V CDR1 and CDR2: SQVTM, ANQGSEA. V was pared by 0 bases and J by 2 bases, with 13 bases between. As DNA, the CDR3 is TGCAGCGTTGAAGATTTGGCGAGAGTGCAAGAGACCCAGTACTTC. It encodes CSVEDLARVQETQYF.

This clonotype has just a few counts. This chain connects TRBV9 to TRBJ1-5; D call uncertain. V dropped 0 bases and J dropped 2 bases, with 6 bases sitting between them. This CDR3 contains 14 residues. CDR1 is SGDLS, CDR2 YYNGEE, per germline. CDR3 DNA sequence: TGTGCCAGCAGCGTAGACGGGGGCAATCAGCCCCAGCATTTT. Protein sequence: CASSVDGGNQPQHF.

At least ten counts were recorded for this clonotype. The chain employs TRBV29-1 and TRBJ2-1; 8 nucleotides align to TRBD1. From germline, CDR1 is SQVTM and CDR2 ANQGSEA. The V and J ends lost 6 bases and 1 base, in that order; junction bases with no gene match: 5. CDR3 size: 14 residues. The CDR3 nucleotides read TGCAGCGTCCTCAGGGGGCTTTCCTACAATGAGCAGTTCTTC. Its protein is CSVLRGLSYNEQFF.

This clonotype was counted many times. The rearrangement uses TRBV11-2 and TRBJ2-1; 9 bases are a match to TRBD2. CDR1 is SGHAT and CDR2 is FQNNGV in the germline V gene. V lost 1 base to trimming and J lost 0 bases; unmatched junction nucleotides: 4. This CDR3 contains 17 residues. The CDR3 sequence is CASSLGSTSGSYNEQFF. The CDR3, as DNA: TGTGCCAGCAGCTTAGGTTCGACTAGCGGCTCCTACAATGAGCAGTTCTTC.

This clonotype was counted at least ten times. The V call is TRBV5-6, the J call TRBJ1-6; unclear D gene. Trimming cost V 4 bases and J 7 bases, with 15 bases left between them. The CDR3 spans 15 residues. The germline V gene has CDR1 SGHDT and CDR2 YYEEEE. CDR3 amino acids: CASSQRIGGNSPLHF. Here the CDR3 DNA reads TGTGCCAGCAGCCAACGCATAGGTGGGAATTCACCCCTCCACTTT.

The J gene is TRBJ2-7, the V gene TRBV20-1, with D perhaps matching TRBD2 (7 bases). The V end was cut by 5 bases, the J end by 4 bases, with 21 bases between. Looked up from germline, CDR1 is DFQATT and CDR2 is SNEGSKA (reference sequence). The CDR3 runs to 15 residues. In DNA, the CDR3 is TGCAGTGCTCCCCTGAGGCCGGGGGGCAAGTACGAGCAGTACTTC. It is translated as CSAPLRPGGKYEQYF.

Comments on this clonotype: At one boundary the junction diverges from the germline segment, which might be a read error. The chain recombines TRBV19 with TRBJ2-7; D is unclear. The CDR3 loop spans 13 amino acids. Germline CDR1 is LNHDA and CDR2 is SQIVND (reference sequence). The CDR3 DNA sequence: TGTGCCGGTAGTATCCGATCCGGCTACGAGCAGTACTTC. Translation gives CAGSIRSGYEQYF.

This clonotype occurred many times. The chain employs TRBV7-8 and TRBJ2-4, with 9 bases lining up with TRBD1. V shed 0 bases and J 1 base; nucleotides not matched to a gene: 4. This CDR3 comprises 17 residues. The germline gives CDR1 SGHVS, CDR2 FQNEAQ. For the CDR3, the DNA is TGTGCCAGCAGCTTAGCCCCCGGACAGGGGGCCAAAAACATTCAGTACTTC. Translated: CASSLAPGQGAKNIQYF.

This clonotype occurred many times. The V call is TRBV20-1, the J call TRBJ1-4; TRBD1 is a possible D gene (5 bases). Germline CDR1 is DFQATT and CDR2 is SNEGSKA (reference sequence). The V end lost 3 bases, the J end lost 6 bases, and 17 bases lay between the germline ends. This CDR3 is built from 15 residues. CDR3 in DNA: TGCAGTGCTAGTAATTGGGGACGGCGGTATGAAAAACTGTTTTTT. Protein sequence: CSASNWGRRYEKLFF.